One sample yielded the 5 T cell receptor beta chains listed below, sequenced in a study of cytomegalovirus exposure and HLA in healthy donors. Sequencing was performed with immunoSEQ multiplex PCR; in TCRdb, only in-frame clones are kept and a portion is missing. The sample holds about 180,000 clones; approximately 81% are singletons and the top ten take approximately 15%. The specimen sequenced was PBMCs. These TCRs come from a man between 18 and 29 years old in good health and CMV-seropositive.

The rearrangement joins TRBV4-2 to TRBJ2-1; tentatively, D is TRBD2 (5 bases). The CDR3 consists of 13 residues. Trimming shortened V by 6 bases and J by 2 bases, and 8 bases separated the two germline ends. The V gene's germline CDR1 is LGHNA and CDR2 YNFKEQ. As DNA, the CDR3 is TGTGCCAGCAGGGCCGGGACCTACAATGAGCAGTTCTTC. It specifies CASRAGTYNEQFF.

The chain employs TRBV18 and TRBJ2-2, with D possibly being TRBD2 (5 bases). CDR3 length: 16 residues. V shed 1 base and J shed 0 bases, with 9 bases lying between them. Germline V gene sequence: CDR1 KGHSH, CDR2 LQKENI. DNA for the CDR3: TGTGCCAGCTCACCACAGGGAGCGACGAACACCGGGGAGCTGTTTTTT. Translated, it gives CASSPQGATNTGELFF.

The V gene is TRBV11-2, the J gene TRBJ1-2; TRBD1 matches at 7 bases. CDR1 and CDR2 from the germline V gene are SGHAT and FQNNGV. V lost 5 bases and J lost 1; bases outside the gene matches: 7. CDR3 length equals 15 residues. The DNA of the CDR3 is TGTGCCAGCAGCGGCGGACAGGTGCTTAACTATGGCTACACCTTC. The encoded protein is CASSGGQVLNYGYTF.

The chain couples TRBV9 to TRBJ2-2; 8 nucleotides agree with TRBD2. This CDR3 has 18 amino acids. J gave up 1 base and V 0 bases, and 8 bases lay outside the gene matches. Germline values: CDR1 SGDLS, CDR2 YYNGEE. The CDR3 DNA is TGTGCCAGCAGCGTAGGATTAGCGGGAAAACGGAACACCGGGGAGCTGTTTTTT. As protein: CASSVGLAGKRNTGELFF.

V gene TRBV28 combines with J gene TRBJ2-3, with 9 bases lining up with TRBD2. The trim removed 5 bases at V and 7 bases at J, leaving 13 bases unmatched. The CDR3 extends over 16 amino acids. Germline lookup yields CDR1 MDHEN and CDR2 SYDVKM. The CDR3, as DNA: TGTGCCAGCAGTCCGAGGACTAGCGCGTTAATTAATACGCAGTATTTT. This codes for CASSPRTSALINTQYF. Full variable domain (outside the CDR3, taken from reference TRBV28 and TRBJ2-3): DVKVTQSSRYLVKRTGEKVFLECVQDMDHENMFWYRQDPGLGLRLIYFSYDVKMKEKGDIPEGYSVSREKKERFSLILESASTNQTSMYLCASSPRTSALINTQYFGPGTRLTVL.